This TCR beta chain was captured by sequencing in a study of spatial heterogeneity in lung cancer. Study information: Raw-read counts averaged over ten per unique TCR and UMI combination.

V lost 0 bases and J lost 2, with 13 bases in between. CDR1 and CDR2 from the germline V gene are SGHRS and YFSETQ. The CDR3 runs 16 residues. TCRdb independently ran MiXCR on the 5' RACE reads; one entry per CDR3 protein. Of about 15,000 distinct CDR3 sequences in the sample, 3% to 4.5% were seen once. The time point denotes: sample taken at primary tumor resection. Samples were donated by 72 untreated early-stage non-small cell lung cancer patients. Researchers sequenced whole RNA taken from tumor, nontumor lung or frozen PBMC without sorting. This clonotype was detected many times. This beta chain is a stray read from a library made for alpha chains; its abundance is not meaningful.

The chain carries TRBV5-1 and TRBJ2-3; D ambiguous. The specimen was normal lung tissue next to the tumor, collected at surgery. The receptor comes from a male donor with early-stage non-small cell lung cancer. CDR3 sequence reads: CASSLGWCWDTDTQYF. The CDR3, as DNA: TGCGCCAGCAGCTTGGGTTGGTGCTGGGACACAGATACGCAGTATTTT.